This T cell receptor (beta chain) was obtained from a study of read filtering for tumor transcriptome and immune sequencing. Regarding the study as a whole: Dropping single-read clonotypes raised IR-seq and RNA-seq shared-clonotype correlation.

CDR1 and CDR2 from the germline V gene are DFQATT and SNEGSKA (reference sequence). This CDR3 has 11 residues. V was clipped by 4 bases and J by 3 bases; unmatched bases: 0. This clonotype turned up a few times. Its specificity is unknown. Given the absence of the conserved phenylalanine or tryptophan at the CDR3 end, a read error is likely. The library was built from 400 ng RNA with molecular barcoded adaptors for alpha/delta and beta/gamma chains. Each CDR3 protein is one row after TCRdb ran MiXCR on the reads. Found here are around 65,000 distinct CDR3 sequences, roughly 19% of them singletons; the top ten hold around 15%.

Sequencing was done on a sample of a population of CD138-negative cells sorted from bone marrow. The rearrangement joins TRBV20-1 to TRBJ2-7; 7 bases fit TRBD1. The source of this sequence is a donor aged 40 or older with multiple myeloma. The CDR3: CSANRGYEQYS. In DNA form, the CDR3 reads TGCAGTGCTAACAGGGGCTACGAGCAGTACTCC.